One sample yielded the 18 T cell receptor beta chains listed below, sequenced in a study of cytomegalovirus exposure and HLA in healthy donors. This PCR relied on a set of 60 Vbeta primers and 13 Jbeta primers. This table comes from immunoSEQ multiplex PCR, and its TCRdb copy is limited to in-frame clones, with some not included. The sample has about 160,000 clones. Material for sequencing was PBMCs. The origin of the receptors is a man aged 25 to 40 in good health and CMV-seronegative.

This sequence joins TRBV5-1 and TRBJ2-7; the D gene is possibly TRBD2 (6 bases). V lost 2 bases, J lost 5 bases, and 14 bases lay in between. Germline V gene lookup returns CDR1 SGHRS and CDR2 YFSETQ. The CDR3 is 14 residues long. The CDR3 sequence: CASSLSSGGHEQYF. DNA of the CDR3: TGCGCCAGCAGCTTAAGTAGCGGCGGCCACGAGCAGTACTTC. Looking up the rest from reference TRBV5-1 and TRBJ2-7 gives the full variable domain: KAGVTQTPRYLIKTRGQQVTLSCSPISGHRSVSWYQQTPGQGLQFLFEYFSETQRNKGNFPGRFSGRQFSNSRSEMNVSTLELGDSALYLCASSLSSGGHEQYFGPGTRLTVT.

The gene calls are TRBV7-9 and TRBJ2-1; D uncertain. CDR3 length: 16 residues. The germline V gene encodes CDR1 SEHNR and CDR2 FQNEAQ (reference sequence). V gave up 1 base and J gave up 5 bases, with 15 bases separating them. Here the CDR3 reads CASSLVGGTLNNEQFF. The CDR3 DNA sequence: TGTGCCAGCAGCTTAGTTGGCGGAACCCTAAACAATGAGCAGTTCTTC. Variable domain in full (rest from reference TRBV7-9 and TRBJ2-1): DTGVSQNPRHKITKRGQNVTFRCDPISEHNRLYWYRQTLGQGPEFLTYFQNEAQLEKSRLLSDRFSAERPKGSFSTLEIQRTEQGDSAMYLCASSLVGGTLNNEQFFGPGTRLTVL.

The CDR3 region is CASSILEYNEQFF. CDR3 nucleotides: TGTGCCAGTAGTATCCTTGAGTACAATGAGCAGTTCTTC. This chain connects TRBV19 to TRBJ2-1; no firm D call. This CDR3 contains 13 residues. Germline V gene lookup returns CDR1 LNHDA and CDR2 SQIVND (reference sequence). The V gene lost 3 bases and the J gene lost 4 bases, with 7 bases spanning the gap.

This chain uses TRBV10-3 with TRBJ2-5, with no clear D. Looked up from germline, CDR1 is ENHRY and CDR2 is SYGVKD. Trimming removed 4 bases at V and 1 base at J, with 7 bases between. The CDR3 length is 13 residues. The CDR3 sequence: CAISGAIQETQYF. The DNA of the CDR3 is TGTGCCATCAGTGGGGCCATCCAAGAGACCCAGTACTTC.

The V call is TRBV14, the J call TRBJ2-3; the D gene is possibly TRBD1 (6 bases). Germline-derived CDR1 and CDR2 are SGHDN and FVKESK. The CDR3 consists of 14 residues. V dropped 3 bases and J dropped 6 bases, with 13 bases sitting between them. The CDR3 DNA reads as TGTGCCAGCAGCCAGTTTACAGGGTTGGATACGCAGTATTTT. Its protein product is CASSQFTGLDTQYF.

The V call is TRBV4-1, the J call TRBJ1-1; D unclear. V lost 2 bases and J 1 base, leaving 8 bases between the germline ends. The germline V gene has CDR1 MGHRA and CDR2 YSYEKL. This CDR3 spans 14 amino acids. The CDR3 region is CASSQYGGNTEAFF. The DNA of the CDR3 is TGCGCCAGCAGCCAATACGGAGGGAACACTGAAGCTTTCTTT.

The rearrangement uses TRBV28 and TRBJ1-5, with 8 bases lining up with TRBD1. Germline CDR1 MDHEN, CDR2 SYDVKM. The V gene end was trimmed by 6 bases and the J gene end by 2 bases; junction bases not matched to a gene: 6. CDR3 length equals 15 residues. Here the CDR3 DNA reads TGTGCCAGCAGCCGGTCGACAGGGGGCAATCAGCCCCAGCATTTT. Residues: CASSRSTGGNQPQHF.

The J gene is TRBJ1-1, the V gene TRBV28; TRBD1 might be the D (5 bases). Trimming shortened V by 6 bases and J by 6 bases, and 17 bases separated the two germline ends. The CDR3 runs 14 residues. From germline, CDR1 is MDHEN and CDR2 SYDVKM. For the CDR3, the DNA is TGTGCCAGCAGGCCGAGGTGGAGGGGTGCTGAAGCTTTCTTT. Encoded protein: CASRPRWRGAEAFF. Supplemented by reference TRBV28 and TRBJ1-1, the full variable domain reads DVKVTQSSRYLVKRTGEKVFLECVQDMDHENMFWYRQDPGLGLRLIYFSYDVKMKEKGDIPEGYSVSREKKERFSLILESASTNQTSMYLCASRPRWRGAEAFFGQGTRLTVV.

The V and J genes are TRBV10-2 and TRBJ2-7; the D is unclear. CDR1 is WSHSY and CDR2 is SAAADI in the germline V gene. This CDR3 comprises 14 residues. V was shortened by 0 bases and J by 5 bases, with 11 bases between the two germline ends. The CDR3, as DNA: TGCGCCAGCAGTGAGTCCGCTAGTCAAAACGAGCAGTACTTC. This codes for CASSESASQNEQYF.

The V and J genes are TRBV30 and TRBJ1-1; D is ambiguous. Per the germline V gene, CDR1 is GTSNPN and CDR2 is SVGIG (reference sequence). V was pared by 3 bases and J by 5 bases, with 19 bases between. This CDR3 spans 15 amino acids. The CDR3 DNA follows: TGTGCCTGGAGGAGGATAGAGGGCGCGAGGACTGAAGCTTTCTTT. Translating it yields CAWRRIEGARTEAFF.

The chain recombines TRBV11-2 with TRBJ2-3; TRBD2 agrees at 7 bases. V lost 5 bases to trimming and J lost 0 bases; unmatched junction nucleotides: 8. The CDR3 extends over 16 amino acids. CDR1 and CDR2 from the germline V gene are SGHAT and FQNNGV. As DNA, the CDR3 is TGTGCCAGCAGCGCTTGGGAAGCGGGGAGCACAGATACGCAGTATTTT. Protein sequence: CASSAWEAGSTDTQYF.

The chain employs TRBV27 and TRBJ2-1, with no clear D. V was clipped by 3 bases and J by 0 bases, with 3 bases between them. This CDR3 comprises 13 residues. Germline V CDR1 and CDR2: MNHEY, SMNVEV (reference sequence). The CDR3 DNA is TGTGCCAGCAGTTTCGGCTCCTACAATGAGCAGTTCTTC. Its translation: CASSFGSYNEQFF.

The chain is built from TRBV19 and TRBJ2-1; the D gene is possibly TRBD2 (5 bases). CDR1 and CDR2 from the germline V gene are LNHDA and SQIVND (reference sequence). The V gene lost 8 bases and the J gene lost 6 bases, with 17 bases spanning the gap. The CDR3 has 14 residues. In DNA form, the CDR3 reads TGTGCCAGTGGACTTGTTTTATTAGGCAATGAGCAGTTCTTC. This translates into CASGLVLLGNEQFF.

This chain connects TRBV19 to TRBJ2-5; D possibly corresponds to TRBD1 (7 bases). Trimming took 7 bases from V and 5 from J, leaving 17 bases between them. The CDR3 loop spans 14 amino acids. Germline CDR1 reads LNHDA; CDR2 reads SQIVND (reference sequence). CDR3: CASTTGEAWETQYF. Written as DNA, the CDR3 is TGTGCCAGTACAACAGGGGAGGCTTGGGAGACCCAGTACTTC.

The CDR3 loop reads CASAREVTEAFF. CDR3 in DNA: TGTGCTAGTGCGCGGGAAGTCACTGAAGCTTTCTTT. The rearrangement uses TRBV12-5 and TRBJ1-1; D is ambiguous. The CDR3 has 12 residues. Germline loops: CDR1 LGHNT, CDR2 FRNRAP. V lost 7 bases and J 4 bases, leaving 10 bases between the germline ends.

The CDR3 bases are TGTGCCAGCAGAGGAGGGACTAGCGGCAACTACGAGCAGTACTTC. It codes for CASRGGTSGNYEQYF. The V and J genes are TRBV6-5 and TRBJ2-5; 11 positions agree with TRBD2. The J call may be wrong; the DNA end is better matched by TRBJ2-7. Germline assignment: CDR1 MNHEY and CDR2 SVGAGI. CDR3 length: 15 residues.

The chain combines TRBV5-6 with TRBJ2-7; the D gene is possibly TRBD2 (5 bases). Germline V CDR1 and CDR2: SGHDT, YYEEEE. Trimming pared 2 bases from V and 0 bases from J, leaving 9 bases between. This CDR3 spans 14 amino acids. CDR3 region: CASSFYGNSYEQYF. Written as DNA, the CDR3 is TGTGCCAGCAGCTTTTACGGGAACTCCTACGAGCAGTACTTC.

The chain is built from TRBV20-1 and TRBJ2-7; 9 positions match TRBD1. CDR1 and CDR2 (germline): DFQATT, SNEGSKA (reference sequence). The CDR3 spans 11 residues. Losses at the gene ends were 1 base for V and 13 bases for J; bases not matched to a gene: 5. The CDR3 loop is CSARVGTGRYF. The CDR3 DNA follows: TGCAGTGCTAGAGTAGGGACAGGGCGATACTTC.